This TCR beta chain came from a study of cytomegalovirus exposure and HLA in healthy donors. Broader study findings: Overall, about 160 TCR beta chains were annotated as cytomegalovirus-associated. First-cohort TCR clusters tended to co-occur in the approximately 110 validation repertoires, a later analysis found. Per published reports, the classifier diagnosed cytomegalovirus status with high specificity and sensitivity.

Germline V gives CDR1 SNHLY, CDR2 FYNNEI. The CDR3 covers 16 residues. V was shortened by 0 bases and J by 1 base, with 10 bases between the two germline ends. Notes on this clone: The target antigen is unknown.

The method was immunoSEQ multiplex PCR; TCRdb's version includes in-frame clones alone and lacks a portion of them. This table has hundreds of thousands of clones, roughly 86% appearing once. What was sequenced was PBMCs. This receptor was taken from a woman aged 25-40 years in good health and CMV-seropositive. The chain recombines TRBV2 with TRBJ2-4, with TRBD2 as a possible D gene (7 bases). CDR3 nucleotide sequence: TGTGCCAGCAGTGAAGCGGGGGGGCTCGCCAAAAACATTCAGTACTTC. Translated, it gives CASSEAGGLAKNIQYF.